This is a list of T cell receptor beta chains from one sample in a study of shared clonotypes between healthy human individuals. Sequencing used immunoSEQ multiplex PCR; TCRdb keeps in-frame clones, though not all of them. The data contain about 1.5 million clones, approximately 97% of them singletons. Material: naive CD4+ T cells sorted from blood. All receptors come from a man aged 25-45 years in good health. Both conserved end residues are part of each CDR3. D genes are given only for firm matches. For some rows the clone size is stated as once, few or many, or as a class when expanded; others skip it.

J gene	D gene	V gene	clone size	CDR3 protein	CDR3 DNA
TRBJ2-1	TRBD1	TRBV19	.	CASSTPGQGRNEQFF	TGTGCCAGTAGTACTCCGGGACAGGGAAGGAATGAGCAGTTCTTC
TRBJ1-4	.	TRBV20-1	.	CSAPNEKLFF	TGCAGTGCTCCAAATGAAAAACTGTTTTTT
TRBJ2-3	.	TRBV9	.	CASSRTQWPDTQYF	TGTGCCAGCAGCCGAACCCAGTGGCCAGATACGCAGTATTTT
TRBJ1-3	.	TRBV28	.	CASEDGGRFGNTIYF	TGTGCCAGCGAAGATGGTGGCAGGTTCGGAAACACCATATATTTT
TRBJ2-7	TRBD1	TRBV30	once	CAWRKRTGMGYEQYF	TGTGCCTGGAGAAAAAGGACAGGGATGGGCTACGAGCAGTACTTC
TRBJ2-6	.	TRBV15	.	CATGGIETGANVLTF	TGTGCCACCGGAGGAATCGAAACTGGGGCCAACGTCCTGACTTTC
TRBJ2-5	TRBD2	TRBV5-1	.	CASSLRLAGGNYKETQYF	TGCGCCAGCAGCTTGCGGCTAGCGGGAGGAAACTACAAAGAGACCCAGTACTTC
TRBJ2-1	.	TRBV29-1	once	CSVEEPGLKYNEQFF	TGCAGCGTTGAAGAACCCGGACTGAAATACAATGAGCAGTTCTTC
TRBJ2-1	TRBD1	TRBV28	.	CASSLYQPDRGRVSGSSYNEQFF	TGTGCCAGCAGTTTATACCAACCCGACAGGGGGCGAGTTAGCGGAAGCTCCTACAATGAGCAGTTCTTC
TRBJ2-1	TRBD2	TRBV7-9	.	CASSKREVQFF	TGTGCCAGCAGCAAGCGGGAGGTGCAGTTCTTC
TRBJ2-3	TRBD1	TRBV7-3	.	CASSFGTGSIDTQYF	TGTGCCAGCAGCTTCGGGACAGGGTCGATAGATACGCAGTATTTT
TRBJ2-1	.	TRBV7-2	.	CASSLVYSSYNEQFF	TGTGCCAGCAGCTTAGTGTATTCCTCCTACAATGAGCAGTTCTTC
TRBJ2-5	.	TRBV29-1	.	CSVVFLETQYF	TGCAGCGTTGTTTTTCTAGAGACCCAGTACTTC
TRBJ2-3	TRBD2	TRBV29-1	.	CSESRTSGGDTQYF	TGCAGTGAATCCAGGACTAGCGGAGGAGATACGCAGTATTTT
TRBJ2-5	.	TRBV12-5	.	CASGTDGEETQYF	TGTGCTAGTGGTACCGACGGGGAAGAGACCCAGTACTTC
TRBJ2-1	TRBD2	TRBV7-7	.	CASSRGLAGVDEQFF	TGTGCTAGCAGCCGGGGGCTAGCGGGAGTGGATGAGCAGTTCTTC
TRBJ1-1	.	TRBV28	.	CASSRAATGAFF	TGTGCCAGCAGCCGAGCAGCGACGGGAGCTTTCTTT
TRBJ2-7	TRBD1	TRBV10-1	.	CASSAGQGYEQYF	TGCGCCAGCAGTGCCGGACAGGGCTACGAGCAGTACTTC
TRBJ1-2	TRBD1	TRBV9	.	CASSPRPGGNGYTF	TGTGCCAGCAGCCCCCGGCCAGGGGGCAATGGCTACACCTTC
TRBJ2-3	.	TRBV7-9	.	CASSLTPTSTDTQYF	TGTGCCAGCAGCCTAACACCCACTAGCACAGATACGCAGTATTTT
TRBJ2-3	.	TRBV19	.	CASSIVSASTDTQYF	TGTGCCAGTAGTATAGTTAGCGCAAGCACAGATACGCAGTATTTT
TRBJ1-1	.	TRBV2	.	CASRETVYTEAFF	TGTGCCAGCAGGGAGACAGTTTACACTGAAGCTTTCTTT
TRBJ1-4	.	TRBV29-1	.	CSVDFLGATNEKLFF	TGCAGCGTTGATTTCCTTGGCGCAACTAATGAAAAACTGTTTTTT
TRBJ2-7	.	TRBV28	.	CASQKKVEQYF	TGTGCCAGCCAAAAAAAGGTCGAGCAGTACTTC
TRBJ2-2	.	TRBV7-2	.	CASSLVLGDGNGELFF	TGTGCCAGCAGCTTAGTACTCGGAGATGGAAACGGGGAGCTGTTTTTT
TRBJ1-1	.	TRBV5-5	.	CASSLVAGLNTEAFF	TGTGCCAGCAGCTTGGTGGCGGGTTTGAACACTGAAGCTTTCTTT
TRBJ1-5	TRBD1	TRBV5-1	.	CASSLTGTGDQPQHF	TGCGCCAGCAGCTTAACCGGGACAGGCGATCAGCCCCAGCATTTT
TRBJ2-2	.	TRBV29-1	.	CSVLRGPVTGGELFF	TGCAGCGTTCTCAGGGGCCCTGTAACGGGAGGGGAGCTGTTTTTT
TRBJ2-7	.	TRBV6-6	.	CASSYSTQGGPYEQYF	TGTGCCAGCAGTTACTCGACCCAGGGCGGGCCATACGAGCAGTACTTC
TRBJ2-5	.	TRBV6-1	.	CASSEAVREGQETQYF	TGTGCCAGCAGTGAAGCTGTCAGGGAAGGGCAAGAGACCCAGTACTTC
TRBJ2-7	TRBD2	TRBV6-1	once	CAVGRESRTEQYF	TGTGCCGTCGGGAGGGAGTCGCGGACCGAGCAGTACTTC
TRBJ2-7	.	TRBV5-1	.	CASGPGHSYEQYF	TGCGCCAGCGGTCCGGGACACTCCTACGAGCAGTACTTC
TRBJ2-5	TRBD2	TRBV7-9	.	CASSPWTSGSGQETQYF	TGTGCCAGCAGCCCCTGGACTAGCGGGTCCGGTCAAGAGACCCAGTACTTC
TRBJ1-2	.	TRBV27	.	CASSFRSHYGYTF	TGTGCCAGCAGTTTTAGATCCCACTATGGCTACACCTTC
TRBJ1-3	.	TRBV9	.	CASSGQGTGNTIYF	TGTGCCAGCAGCGGCCAGGGAACTGGAAACACCATATATTTT
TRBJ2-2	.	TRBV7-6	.	CASSPKGHPNTGELFF	TGTGCCAGCAGCCCTAAAGGACACCCGAACACCGGGGAGCTGTTTTTT
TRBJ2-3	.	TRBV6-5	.	CASRRGLTDTQYF	TGTGCCAGCAGACGAGGGCTCACAGATACGCAGTATTTT
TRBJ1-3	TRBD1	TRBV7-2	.	CASSTRGGQAGNTIYF	TGTGCCAGCAGCACTAGAGGGGGACAGGCGGGAAACACCATATATTTT
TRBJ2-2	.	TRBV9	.	CASSVLGRSGELFF	TGTGCCAGCAGCGTATTGGGCCGCTCCGGGGAGCTGTTTTTT
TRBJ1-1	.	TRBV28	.	CASISGYTEAFF	TGTGCCAGCATTTCAGGGTACACTGAAGCTTTCTTT
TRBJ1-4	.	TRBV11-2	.	CASSQGGGGEKLFF	TGTGCCAGCAGCCAAGGAGGGGGGGGTGAAAAACTGTTTTTT
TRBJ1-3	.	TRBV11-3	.	CASSPNGGPGNTIYF	TGTGCCAGCAGCCCGAACGGAGGGCCTGGAAACACCATATATTTT
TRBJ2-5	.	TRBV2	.	CASSGDQETQYF	TGTGCCAGCTCTGGGGACCAGGAGACCCAGTACTTC
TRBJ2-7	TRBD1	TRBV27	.	CASSRPGQGIHHEQYF	TGTGCCAGCAGTCGACCGGGACAGGGTATCCACCACGAGCAGTACTTC
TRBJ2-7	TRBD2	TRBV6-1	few	CASSVREGPYEQYF	TGTGCCAGCAGTGTACGGGAGGGGCCGTACGAGCAGTACTTC
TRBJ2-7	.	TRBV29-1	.	CSVRGTIGSSHHEQYF	TGCAGCGTAAGAGGGACGATCGGGTCTAGTCACCACGAGCAGTACTTC
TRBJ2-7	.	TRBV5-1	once	CASSEAPGQAYEQYF	TGCGCCAGCAGCGAGGCCCCGGGACAAGCCTACGAGCAGTACTTC
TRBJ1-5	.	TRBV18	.	CASSPIPQGSNQPQHF	TGTGCCAGCTCCCCTATCCCTCAGGGGAGCAATCAGCCCCAGCATTTT
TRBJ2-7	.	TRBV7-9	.	CASSLVTKSRSEQYF	TGTGCCAGCAGCTTAGTTACAAAAAGCCGGTCCGAGCAGTACTTC
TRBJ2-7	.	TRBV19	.	CASSFSDSSYEQYF	TGTGCCAGTAGTTTTTCGGACAGCTCCTACGAGCAGTACTTC
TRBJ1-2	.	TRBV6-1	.	CASNLDGLLDGYTF	TGTGCCAGCAACCTGGACGGCCTCCTTGATGGCTACACCTTC